This T cell receptor (beta chain) stems from a study of identifying expanded T cells in peripheral blood. Study outcomes and limitations: Differentially abundant clones: roughly 1.2 between replicates, about 16 at 2 to 3 weeks, roughly 18 at four.

A word on this clone: The antigen is unknown.

Deletions cut 7 bases from V and 3 bases from J, with 13 bases between. The germline CDR1 and CDR2 sequences are MNHEY and SMNVEV (reference sequence). The CDR3 is 13 amino acids. Sequencing was performed with immunoSEQ multiplex PCR; in TCRdb, only in-frame clones are kept and a portion is missing. The table shows about 100,000 clones, with around 88% occurring only once. The receptor was isolated from a person between 18 and 75 years old in good health. The chain carries TRBV27 and TRBJ2-7; D is perhaps TRBD1 (5 bases). The source material was blood. CDR3 DNA: TGTGCCAGCACCACAGGACCTTACTACGAGCAGTACTTC. Translated: CASTTGPYYEQYF.